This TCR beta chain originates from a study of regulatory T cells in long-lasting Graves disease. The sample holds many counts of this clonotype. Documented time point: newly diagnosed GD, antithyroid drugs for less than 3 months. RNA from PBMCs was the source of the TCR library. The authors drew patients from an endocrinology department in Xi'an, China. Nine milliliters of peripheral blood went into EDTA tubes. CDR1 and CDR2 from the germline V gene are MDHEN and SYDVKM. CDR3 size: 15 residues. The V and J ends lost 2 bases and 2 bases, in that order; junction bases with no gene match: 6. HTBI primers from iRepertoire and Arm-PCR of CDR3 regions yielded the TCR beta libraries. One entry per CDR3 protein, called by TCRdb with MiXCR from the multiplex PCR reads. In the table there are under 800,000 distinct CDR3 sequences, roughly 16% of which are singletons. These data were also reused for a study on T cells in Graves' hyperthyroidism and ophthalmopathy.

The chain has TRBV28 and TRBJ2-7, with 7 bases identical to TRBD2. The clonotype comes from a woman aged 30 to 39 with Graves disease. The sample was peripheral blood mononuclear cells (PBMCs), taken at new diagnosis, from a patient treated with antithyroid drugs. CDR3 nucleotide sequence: TGTGCCAGCAGTTTAGAAGCGGGGCAGACCTACGAGCAGTACTTC. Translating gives CASSLEAGQTYEQYF.